This is a list of T cell receptor beta chains from one sample in a study of T cell responses to AZD1222 COVID-19 vaccine. Libraries were prepared by immunoSEQ multiplex PCR; TCRdb keeps only in-frame clonotypes and omits some of them. The sample lists approximately 89,000 clones, 90% occurring once. The sequences come from peripheral blood, collected 28 days after the second AZD1222 dose. All receptors derive from an adult who received the AZD1222 COVID-19 vaccine. The CDR3 runs from the conserved cysteine through the conserved F or W. A D gene is named only where the DNA matches it firmly. Some rows have no size entry. The others give once, few or many, or a class for an expanded clone.

TRBD1,-,TRBJ2-7,TRBV5-1,CASSQGASYEQYF,TGCGCCAGCTCTCAGGGGGCCTCCTACGAGCAGTACTTC
TRBD2,once,TRBJ2-5,TRBV3-1/TRBV3-2,CASSQFSGVQETQYF,TGTGCCAGCAGCCAATTTAGCGGGGTTCAAGAGACCCAGTACTTC
-,-,TRBJ2-3,TRBV6-5,CASSYRGFSDTQYF,TGTGCCAGCAGTTACCGGGGATTCTCAGATACGCAGTATTTT
TRBD1,-,TRBJ2-7,TRBV19,CASSAGQGHTYEQYF,TGTGCCAGTAGTGCGGGACAGGGGCATACCTACGAGCAGTACTTC
-,-,TRBJ1-2,TRBV28,CASGGPGFNYGYTF,TGTGCCAGCGGCGGACCGGGTTTCAACTATGGCTACACCTTC
TRBD1,-,TRBJ1-1,TRBV6-5,CASSSRGRTEAFF,TGTGCCAGCAGTTCTAGGGGGCGAACTGAAGCTTTCTTT
-,-,TRBJ1-5,TRBV2,CASSDRSNSNQPQHF,TGTGCCAGCAGTGACAGGAGTAATAGCAATCAGCCCCAGCATTTT
-,-,TRBJ1-1,TRBV19,CASSRGTFLGEAFF,TGTGCCAGTAGTAGAGGGACATTCCTCGGTGAAGCTTTCTTT
TRBD1,-,TRBJ2-3,TRBV15,CATSRDRLGGSYRDTQYF,TGTGCCACCAGCAGAGATCGGTTAGGGGGCTCTTACCGAGATACGCAGTATTTT
TRBD1,-,TRBJ1-6,TRBV7-2,CASSSTVTGKNSPLHF,TGTGCCAGCAGCTCGACGGTGACAGGGAAAAATTCACCCCTCCACTTT
-,-,TRBJ1-3,TRBV3-1/TRBV3-2,CASSLSGQGNTIYF,TGTGCCAGCAGCCTCTCGGGGCAGGGAAACACCATATATTTT
TRBD1,-,TRBJ2-6,TRBV28,CASSLKQGAVGANVLTF,TGTGCCAGCAGTTTAAAGCAGGGGGCGGTAGGGGCCAACGTCCTGACTTTC
TRBD2,-,TRBJ2-3,TRBV5-6,CASSLMASGGTNTDTQYF,TGTGCCAGCAGCTTGATGGCTAGCGGGGGGACTAACACAGATACGCAGTATTTT
TRBD1,-,TRBJ2-1,TRBV5-1,CASSYTGQALFF,TGCGCCAGCAGCTATACGGGACAGGCACTGTTCTTC
TRBD1,-,TRBJ1-5,TRBV11-2,CASSPSGTGPQPQHF,TGTGCCAGCAGCCCATCCGGGACAGGGCCACAGCCCCAGCATTTT
TRBD2,many,TRBJ2-1,TRBV10-3,CAISGGLAGGQEQFF,TGTGCCATCAGCGGCGGACTAGCGGGGGGTCAGGAGCAGTTCTTC
TRBD1,-,TRBJ1-5,TRBV19,CASSKAGQGSNQPQHF,TGTGCCAGTAGTAAGGCGGGACAGGGAAGCAATCAGCCCCAGCATTTT
-,-,TRBJ1-5,TRBV19,CASSSDRTQKAQHF,TGTGCCAGTAGTAGTGACCGTACCCAGAAGGCCCAGCATTTT
TRBD1,-,TRBJ2-1,TRBV5-4,CASSFKTGIYNEQFF,TGTGCCAGCAGCTTTAAGACAGGGATATACAATGAGCAGTTCTTC
-,-,TRBJ1-1,TRBV6-2/TRBV6-3,CASSDPGRANTEAFF,TGTGCCAGCAGTGATCCGGGACGGGCGAACACTGAAGCTTTCTTT
-,once,TRBJ1-5,TRBV5-1,CASSLDSGYSNQPQHF,TGCGCCAGCAGCTTGGATTCAGGGTATAGCAATCAGCCCCAGCATTTT
-,once,TRBJ2-7,TRBV7-8,CASSKFQGRDYEQYF,TGTGCCAGCAGCAAATTTCAGGGGAGAGACTACGAGCAGTACTTC
TRBD1,-,TRBJ2-7,TRBV5-1,CASSMGQSYEQYF,TGCGCCAGCAGTATGGGACAGTCCTACGAGCAGTACTTC
TRBD2,-,TRBJ2-3,TRBV7-2,CASSYAGRDDTQYF,TGTGCCAGCAGCTACGCAGGGAGGGATGATACGCAGTATTTT
-,-,TRBJ2-1,TRBV11-2,CASSLAGDHYNEQFF,TGTGCCAGCAGCTTAGCGGGGGATCACTACAATGAGCAGTTCTTC
-,-,TRBJ1-4,TRBV2,CASSPRNEKLFF,TGTGCCAGCAGTCCCCGAAATGAAAAACTGTTTTTT
-,-,TRBJ1-1,TRBV11-2,CASSLDGRAPNTEAFF,TGTGCCAGCAGCTTAGATGGGCGGGCCCCGAACACTGAAGCTTTCTTT
-,-,TRBJ1-3,TRBV5-1,CASSPGHSGNTIYF,TGCGCCAGCAGCCCGGGACACTCTGGAAACACCATATATTTT
-,-,TRBJ2-1,TRBV7-8,CASSTEDGSSYNEQFF,TGTGCCAGCAGCACCGAAGACGGAAGCTCCTACAATGAGCAGTTCTTC
-,-,TRBJ1-1,TRBV9,CASSIKQGGNTEAFF,TGTGCCAGCAGCATAAAACAGGGCGGGAACACTGAAGCTTTCTTT
-,-,TRBJ1-3,TRBV7-8,CASSLFGQTFSGNTIYF,TGTGCCAGCAGCTTATTCGGGCAGACCTTCTCTGGAAACACCATATATTTT
TRBD1,-,TRBJ1-5,TRBV5-4,CASSYRGSNQPQHF,TGTGCCAGCAGCTACAGGGGGAGCAATCAGCCCCAGCATTTT
TRBD2,-,TRBJ2-2,TRBV19,CASSIVASGGTGELFF,TGTGCCAGTAGTATAGTGGCTAGCGGGGGCACCGGGGAGCTGTTTTTT
TRBD1,-,TRBJ1-2,TRBV29-1,CSVESLRTGAYYGYTF,TGCAGCGTTGAATCCCTTCGGACAGGAGCCTACTATGGCTACACCTTC
TRBD2,-,TRBJ2-3,TRBV9,CASKALAADTQYF,TGTGCCAGCAAGGCCCTAGCGGCAGATACGCAGTATTTT
-,-,TRBJ2-2,TRBV19,CASSIESGAGELFF,TGTGCCAGTAGTATAGAGTCAGGGGCCGGGGAGCTGTTTTTT
-,-,TRBJ1-5,TRBV5-6,CASSFTLNQPQHF,TGTGCCAGCAGCTTCACATTAAATCAGCCCCAGCATTTT
-,-,TRBJ2-1,TRBV28,CASSLSGATYNEQFF,TGTGCCAGCAGTTTATCTGGCGCCACCTACAATGAGCAGTTCTTC
-,-,TRBJ1-3,TRBV3-1/TRBV3-2,CASSQYCFSGNTIYF,TGTGCCAGCAGCCAGTATTGCTTCTCTGGAAACACCATATATTTT
TRBD1,-,TRBJ1-5,TRBV10-2,CASSEPDRGRGQPQHF,TGCGCCAGCAGTGAGCCGGACAGGGGGCGCGGGCAGCCCCAGCATTTT
-,-,TRBJ2-6,TRBV12-5,CASAPESGSGANVLTF,TGTGCTAGTGCCCCAGAATCCGGCTCTGGGGCCAACGTCCTGACTTTC
TRBD2,-,TRBJ2-7,TRBV7-2,CASSPLGGRQYF,TGTGCCAGCAGCCCCCTCGGGGGGAGGCAGTACTTC
-,-,TRBJ1-5,TRBV28,CASSLTTGRNQPQHF,TGTGCCAGCAGCCTAACTACAGGGCGCAATCAGCCCCAGCATTTT
TRBD2,-,TRBJ2-1,TRBV7-3,CASSRGGTSGVDEQFF,TGTGCCAGCAGCCGGGGAGGGACTAGCGGGGTGGATGAGCAGTTCTTC
-,-,TRBJ1-1,TRBV12-2,CASPPGGWAEAFF,TGTGCAAGTCCCCCTGGGGGCTGGGCTGAAGCTTTCTTT
-,-,TRBJ2-3,TRBV18,CASSPFTSSSTDTQYF,TGTGCCAGCTCACCATTTACTAGCAGTAGCACAGATACGCAGTATTTT
TRBD2,-,TRBJ2-2,TRBV19,CASSPDSGGNTGELFF,TGTGCCAGTAGTCCCGACAGCGGGGGGAACACCGGGGAGCTGTTTTTT
TRBD1,-,TRBJ1-5,TRBV20-1,CSASEGGYNQPQHF,TGCAGTGCTAGTGAAGGGGGCTATAATCAGCCCCAGCATTTT
-,few,TRBJ1-2,TRBV11-2,CASSPSRGTPYGYTF,TGTGCCAGCAGCCCCTCCCGCGGGACACCCTATGGCTACACCTTC
-,-,TRBJ2-1,TRBV6-4,CASSDGDSNEQFF,TGTGCCAGCAGTGACGGCGATAGCAATGAGCAGTTCTTC
-,once,TRBJ1-1,TRBV7-9,CASSSNSDLAEAFF,TGTGCCAGCAGCTCGAATTCCGATCTGGCTGAAGCTTTCTTT
-,-,TRBJ2-5,TRBV7-2,CASSFQGQETQYF,TGTGCCAGCAGCTTCCAGGGGCAAGAGACCCAGTACTTC